This T cell receptor beta chain originates from a study of sequential checkpoint blockade in melanoma. Study details: Arm A got nivolumab then ipilimumab; arm B the reverse, 1:1. Each arm's sequence ended with maintenance nivolumab.

Treatment given: randomized to nivolumab then ipilimumab (arm A) or the reverse (arm B). Patients had received no earlier DNA-damaging chemotherapy. Sorted cells were live CD3+CD8+, lacking CD19 and CD56, from PBMCs. Profiled with immunoSEQ multiplex PCR; TCRdb holds only in-frame clones, not every one. The sample shows 35,000 to 50,000 clones, roughly 89% of them seen only once. This clone was picked up a small number of times. V was trimmed by 3 bases and J by 2 bases, leaving 8 bases between them. The CDR3 has 13 residues. CDR1 is MDHEN, CDR2 SYDVKM, per germline. This TCR derives from a human donor with melanoma. This specimen was CD8+ T cells sorted from blood (inferred from file names), taken from a patient given nivolumab and ipilimumab in sequence. The genes are TRBV28 and TRBJ2-7; D is possibly TRBD2 (5 bases). For the CDR3, the DNA is TGTGCCAGCAGTTTTTCCGGGACCTACGAGCAGTACTTC. Encoded protein: CASSFSGTYEQYF. Variable domain in full (rest from reference TRBV28 and TRBJ2-7): DVKVTQSSRYLVKRTGEKVFLECVQDMDHENMFWYRQDPGLGLRLIYFSYDVKMKEKGDIPEGYSVSREKKERFSLILESASTNQTSMYLCASSFSGTYEQYFGPGTRLTVT.